This T cell receptor beta chain is drawn from a study of cytomegalovirus exposure and HLA in healthy donors. Germline V gene data show CDR1 as LNHDA and CDR2 as SQIVND (reference sequence). The CDR3 is 14 amino acids. J gave up 0 bases and V 4 bases, and 0 bases lay outside the gene matches. The primer mix had 60 Vbeta and 13 Jbeta primers. TCRdb's copy holds only in-frame clones and misses some; the assay was immunoSEQ multiplex PCR. Found here are about 150,000 clones, about 76% of them singletons; the top ten hold roughly 7.1%. This clone came up a few times. The J gene is TRBJ2-5, the V gene TRBV19, with 9 bases matching TRBD2. Source material: PBMCs. The receptor comes from a young man in good health and CMV-seropositive. This CDR3 is CASSRLADQETQYF. DNA for the CDR3: TGTGCCAGTAGTAGACTAGCGGACCAAGAGACCCAGTACTTC.